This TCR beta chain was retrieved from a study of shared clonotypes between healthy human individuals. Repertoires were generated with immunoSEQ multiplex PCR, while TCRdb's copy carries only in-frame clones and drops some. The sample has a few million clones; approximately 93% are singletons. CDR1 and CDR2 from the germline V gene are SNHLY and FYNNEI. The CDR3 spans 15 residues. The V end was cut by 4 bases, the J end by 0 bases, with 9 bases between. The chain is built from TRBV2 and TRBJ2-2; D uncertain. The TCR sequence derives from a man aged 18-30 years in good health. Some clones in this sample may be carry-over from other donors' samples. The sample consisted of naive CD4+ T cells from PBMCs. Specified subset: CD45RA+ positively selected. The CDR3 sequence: CASSGKFANTGELFF. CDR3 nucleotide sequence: TGTGCCAGCAGTGGGAAGTTCGCGAACACCGGGGAGCTGTTTTTT.